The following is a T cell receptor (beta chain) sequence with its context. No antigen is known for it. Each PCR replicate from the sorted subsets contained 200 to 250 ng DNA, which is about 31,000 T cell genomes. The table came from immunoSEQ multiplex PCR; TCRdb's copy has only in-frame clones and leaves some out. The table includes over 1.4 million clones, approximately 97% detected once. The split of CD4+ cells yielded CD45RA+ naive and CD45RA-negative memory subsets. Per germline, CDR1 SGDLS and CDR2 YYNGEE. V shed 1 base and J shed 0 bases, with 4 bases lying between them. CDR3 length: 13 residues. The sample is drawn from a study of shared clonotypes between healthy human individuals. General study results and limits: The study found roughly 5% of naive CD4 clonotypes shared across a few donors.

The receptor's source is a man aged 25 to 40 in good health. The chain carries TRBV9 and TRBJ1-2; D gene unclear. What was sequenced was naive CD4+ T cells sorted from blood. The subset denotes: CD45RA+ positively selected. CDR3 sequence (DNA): TGTGCCAGCAGCGTAAACGCTAACTATGGCTACACCTTC. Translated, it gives CASSVNANYGYTF.